These T cell receptor beta chains were read from a single sample in a study of radiotherapy plus CTLA-4 blockade in lung cancer. The data were produced by immunoSEQ multiplex PCR, yet TCRdb's version contains in-frame clones alone and is incomplete. The sample consists of roughly 97,000 clones, 60% to 75% of them appearing once. The sample consisted of peripheral blood, taken from a patient treated with radiotherapy plus ipilimumab. The receptors were sampled from a human donor with non-small cell lung cancer who had a partial response to radiotherapy plus ipilimumab. Some clones in this sample may be carry-over from other donors' samples. The CDR3 runs from the conserved cysteine through the conserved F or W. A D gene is named only where the DNA matches it firmly. Clone size is not always given. Where it is, it says once, few, many or a class for expanded clones.

length	size	J	D	V	DNA	CDR3
16	once	TRBJ2-3	TRBD2	TRBV11-3	TGTGCCAGCAGCACAGCGGCGGGAGGGGGCACAGATACGCAGTATTTT	CASSTAAGGGTDTQYF
12	few	TRBJ2-7	.	TRBV7-9	TGTGCCAGCAGCTACATCGCAAGAGAGCAGTACTTC	CASSYIAREQYF
15	.	TRBJ2-3	TRBD2	TRBV30	TGTGCCTGGGGTCCAAGAAGGCGGGAGAGGGATACGCAGTATTTT	CAWGPRRRERDTQYF
16	few	TRBJ2-7	TRBD2	TRBV23-1	TGCGCCAGCAGTCAATCGGGGGGGAATACCAGTTACGAGCAGTACTTC	CASSQSGGNTSYEQYF
12	.	TRBJ2-7	TRBD1	TRBV29-1	TGCAGCGCTGGTGGGACAGGCCGGGAGCAGTACTTC	CSAGGTGREQYF
14	.	TRBJ1-2	.	TRBV7-9	TGTGCCAGCAGCTCACGGTCAGGGTATGCTGGCTACACCTTC	CASSSRSGYAGYTF
11	.	TRBJ2-7	.	TRBV7-9	TGTGCCAGTGTAGGGGACTACGAGCAGTACTTC	CASVGDYEQYF
16	.	TRBJ2-2	.	TRBV18	TGTGCCAGCTCAACTGGGGCGGGAATGAACACCGGGGAGCTGTTTTTT	CASSTGAGMNTGELFF
15	few	TRBJ2-7	.	TRBV6-5	TGTGCCAGCAGTTACCCGCAGGTTCGGAACTACGAGCAGTACTTC	CASSYPQVRNYEQYF
16	.	TRBJ2-3	TRBD2	TRBV19	TGTGCCAGTCTCTCACTAGCGGAGCCTAGCACAGATACGCAGTATTTT	CASLSLAEPSTDTQYF
14	.	TRBJ2-2	.	TRBV29-1	TGCAGCGTAGCTGGACTCTTGAACACCGGGGAGCTGTTTTTT	CSVAGLLNTGELFF
16	.	TRBJ2-2	TRBD1	TRBV9	TGTGCCAGCAGCCCCCAACAGGGGTTGGCCACCGGGGAGCTGTTTTTT	CASSPQQGLATGELFF
15	.	TRBJ1-2	.	TRBV28	TGTGCCAGCAGTGCCGCGGAACACCCGAACTATGGCTACACCTTC	CASSAAEHPNYGYTF
14	.	TRBJ1-1	.	TRBV7-2	TGTGCCAGCAGCTTAGTGGGGGGAGACACTGAAGCTTTCTTT	CASSLVGGDTEAFF
15	.	TRBJ2-7	.	TRBV11-3	TGTGCCAGCAGCTCGATGGACAGTCAAAGTTACGAGCAGTACTTC	CASSSMDSQSYEQYF
11	.	TRBJ2-5	.	TRBV18	TGTGCCAGCTCCCTCCAAGAGACCCAGTACTTC	CASSLQETQYF
14	.	TRBJ1-2	.	TRBV18	TGTGCCAGCTCACCATCGACTCAAAACTATGGCTACACCTTC	CASSPSTQNYGYTF